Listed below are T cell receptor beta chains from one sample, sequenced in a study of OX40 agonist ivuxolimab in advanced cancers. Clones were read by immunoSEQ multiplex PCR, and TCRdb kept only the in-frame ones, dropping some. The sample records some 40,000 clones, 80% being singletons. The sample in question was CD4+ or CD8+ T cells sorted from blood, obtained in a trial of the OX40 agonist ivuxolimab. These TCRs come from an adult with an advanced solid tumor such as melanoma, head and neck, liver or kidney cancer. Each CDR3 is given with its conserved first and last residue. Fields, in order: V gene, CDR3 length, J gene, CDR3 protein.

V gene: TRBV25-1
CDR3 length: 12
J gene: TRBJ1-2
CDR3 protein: CASSESREGYTF

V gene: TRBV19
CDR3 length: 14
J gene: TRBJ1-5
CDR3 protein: CASKIGGTYQPQHF

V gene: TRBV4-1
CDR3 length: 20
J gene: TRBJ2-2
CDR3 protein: CASSQPGTGGKRGNTGELFF

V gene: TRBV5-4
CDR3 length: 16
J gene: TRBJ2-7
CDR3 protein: CASSQETTGTGYEQYF

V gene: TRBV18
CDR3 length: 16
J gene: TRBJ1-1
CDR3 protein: CASSPREGGENTEAFF

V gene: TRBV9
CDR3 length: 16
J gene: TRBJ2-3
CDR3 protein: CASSVVPEGAEDTQYF

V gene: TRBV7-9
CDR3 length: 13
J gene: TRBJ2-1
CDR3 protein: CASSLTGYNEQFF

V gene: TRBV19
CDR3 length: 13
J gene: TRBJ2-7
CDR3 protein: CASSISGAYEQYF

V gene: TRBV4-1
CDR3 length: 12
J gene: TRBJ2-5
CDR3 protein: CASSQGDLPQYF

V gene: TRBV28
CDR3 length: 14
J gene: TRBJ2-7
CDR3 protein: CASRSGATFYEQYF

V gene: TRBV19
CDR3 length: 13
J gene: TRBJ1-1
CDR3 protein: CASSETGATEAFF

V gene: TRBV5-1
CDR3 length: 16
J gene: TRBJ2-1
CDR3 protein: CASSPRHPSSYNEQFF

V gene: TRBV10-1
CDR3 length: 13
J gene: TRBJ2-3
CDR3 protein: CASRAGQTDTQYF

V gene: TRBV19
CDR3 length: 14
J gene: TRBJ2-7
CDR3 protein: CATLWGGSSYEQYF

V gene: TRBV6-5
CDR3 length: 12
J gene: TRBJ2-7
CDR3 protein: CASSSRGYEQYF

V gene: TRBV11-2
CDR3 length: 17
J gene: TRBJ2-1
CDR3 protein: CASSSIPGGSSYNEQFF